This TCR beta chain was identified during a study of lymphopenia after photon versus proton radiotherapy. Germline CDR1 is GTSNPN and CDR2 is SVGIG (reference sequence). V was clipped by 6 bases and J by 5 bases; unmatched bases: 6. The CDR3 sequence is 13 residues long. The table came from immunoSEQ multiplex PCR; TCRdb's copy has only in-frame clones and leaves some out. The sample has approximately 150,000 clones, approximately 86% seen once. This TCR was recovered from a man aged 50 or older with gastric cancer. The chain employs TRBV30 and TRBJ1-4; 7 bases are shared with TRBD1. The source material was peripheral blood, sampled from a patient treated with photon-based radiotherapy. CDR3 region: CACTGAVNEKLFF. The CDR3 DNA follows: TGTGCCTGCACAGGGGCGGTGAATGAAAAACTGTTTTTT.